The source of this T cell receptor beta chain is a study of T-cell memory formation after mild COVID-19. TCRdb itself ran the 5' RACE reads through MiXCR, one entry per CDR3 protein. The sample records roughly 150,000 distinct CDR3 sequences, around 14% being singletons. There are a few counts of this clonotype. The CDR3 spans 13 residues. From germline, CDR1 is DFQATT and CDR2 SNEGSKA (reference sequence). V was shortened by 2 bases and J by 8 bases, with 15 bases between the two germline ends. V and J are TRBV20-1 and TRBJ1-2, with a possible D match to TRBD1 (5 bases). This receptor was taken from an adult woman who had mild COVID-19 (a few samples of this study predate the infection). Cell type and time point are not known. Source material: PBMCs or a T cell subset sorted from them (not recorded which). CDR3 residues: CSARPRGPGGYTF. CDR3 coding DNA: TGCAGTGCTAGACCGAGGGGTCCAGGGGGCTACACCTTC.